This TCR beta chain was profiled in a study of cytotoxic CD8 clonotypes in ibrutinib-treated CLL. Study-wide context: Partial responses numbered approximately 24 and complete responses 2; after a median approximately 70 months, roughly 15 stayed remitted and some twelve progressed.

Sequencing was performed with immunoSEQ multiplex PCR; in TCRdb, only in-frame clones are kept and a portion is missing. The sample records 150,000 to 200,000 clones, about 72% being singletons. Germline loops: CDR1 KGHSH, CDR2 LQKENI. V lost 3 bases to trimming and J lost 8 bases, with 8 bases between them. The CDR3 contains 12 residues. This TCR was sampled from a human donor with chronic lymphocytic leukemia. The V gene is TRBV18, the J gene TRBJ2-1, with D perhaps TRBD1 or TRBD2 (5 bases each). This material consisted of PBMCs, taken after 24 months of ibrutinib treatment. In nucleotides, the CDR3 is TGTGCCAGCTCACCTCGGGACCATGAGCAGTTCTTC. Encoded protein: CASSPRDHEQFF.